The present T cell receptor (beta chain) was sequenced within a study of cytotoxic CD8 clonotypes in ibrutinib-treated CLL. Background on the study: Treatment had run for a median 12 months, range 6 to 36, when response samples were taken. Sample averages reached 250,000 to 300,000 productive templates and under 100,000 productive rearrangements.

The germline V gene encodes CDR1 LNHDA and CDR2 SQIVND (reference sequence). V lost 7 bases to trimming and J lost 1 base; unmatched junction nucleotides: 3. The CDR3 is 14 amino acids. As regards this clone: No antigen is known for it. Other nucleotide sequences from this sample produce the same CDR3.

General study points: Sustained-remission and progressing patients' sampling times differed.

Sequencing used immunoSEQ multiplex PCR; TCRdb keeps in-frame clones, though not all of them. The sample has 150,000 to 200,000 clones, around 84% seen once. The starting material was PBMCs, obtained after 12 months of ibrutinib treatment. This clonotype was obtained from a human donor with chronic lymphocytic leukemia. The V and J genes are TRBV19 and TRBJ1-5; 8 nucleotides match TRBD1. The CDR3, as DNA: TGTGCCAGTAACCGGGACAGGAGCAATCAGCCCCAGCATTTT. Translating gives CASNRDRSNQPQHF.